This T cell receptor beta chain was recorded in a study of T cell responses to AZD1222 COVID-19 vaccine. CDR1 LGHDT and CDR2 YNNKEL come from the germline V gene (reference sequence). There are 14 residues in the CDR3. V shed 1 base and J shed 2 bases, with 9 bases lying between them. Overall study results and limits: It was only after the peak T cell response that any repertoires were sampled. Reports indicate that nearly half of spike-specific TCRs are directed at unmutated variant regions. Following two doses of AZD1222, Spike-specific TCR breadth and depth rose.

On this clone itself: The target antigen is unknown.

Generated by immunoSEQ multiplex PCR, the TCRdb table keeps only in-frame clones and is missing some. In the table there are around 110,000 clones, 85% to 95% of which are singletons. This sequence originates from an adult in good health. Sequencing used peripheral blood, obtained on day 0 of AZD1222 vaccination. The chain uses TRBV3-1 (or the pseudogene TRBV3-2) and TRBJ2-7, with D possibly TRBD1 on 6 matching bases. CDR3 DNA: TGTGCCAGCAGCCAAGGGGGGCTAGCCTACGAGCAGTACTTC. Translated: CASSQGGLAYEQYF.